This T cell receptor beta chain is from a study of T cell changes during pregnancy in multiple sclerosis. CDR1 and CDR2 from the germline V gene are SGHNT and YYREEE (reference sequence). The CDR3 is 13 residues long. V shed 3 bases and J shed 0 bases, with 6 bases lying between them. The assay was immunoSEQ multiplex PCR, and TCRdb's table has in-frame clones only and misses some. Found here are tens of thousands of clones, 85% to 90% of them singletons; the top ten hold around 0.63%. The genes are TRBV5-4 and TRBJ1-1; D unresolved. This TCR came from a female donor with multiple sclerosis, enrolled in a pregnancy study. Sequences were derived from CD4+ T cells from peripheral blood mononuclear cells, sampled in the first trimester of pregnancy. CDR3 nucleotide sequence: TGTGCCAGCAGCTCGGTCCTGAACACTGAAGCTTTCTTT. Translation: CASSSVLNTEAFF.